The entry that follows covers one T cell receptor beta chain sequence. The sample comes from a study of blood T cell repertoires in COVID-19. Methods used by the authors: Estimation of nucleated cell counts relied on the amplification of reference gene primers. The repertoire was sequenced with immunoSEQ multiplex PCR; TCRdb's copy has only in-frame clones and lacks some. The V and J calls and the clone size are those of that table, but D and trimming were determined from the DNA. This sample has about 290,000 clones, with roughly 89% found just once. The sequenced sample consisted of PBMCs or T cells enriched from blood (not recorded which). The TCR sequence derives from a woman aged 40 to 50 who had recovered from COVID-19.

The CDR3 is CASSMTGVNTGELFF. DNA of the CDR3: TGTGCCAGCAGCATGACAGGGGTTAACACCGGGGAGCTGTTTTTT. The J gene is TRBJ2-2, the V gene TRBV2; 8 positions agree with TRBD1. Germline assignment: CDR1 SNHLY and CDR2 FYNNEI. J was trimmed by 2 bases and V by 6 bases; bases with no gene match: 5. This CDR3 is built from 15 residues. Together with reference TRBV2 and TRBJ2-2, the CDR3 gives the full variable domain: EPEVTQTPSHQVTQMGQEVILRCVPISNHLYFYWYRQILGQKVEFLVSFYNNEISEKSEIFDDQFSVERPDGSNFTLKIRSTKLEDSAMYFCASSMTGVNTGELFFGEGSRLTVL.